This T cell receptor beta chain was observed in a study of shared clonotypes between healthy human individuals. As for the study in general: The study drew on a couple of women and a few men aged 18 to 49 as donors. General study results and limits: Large depth notwithstanding, sorted-subset sequencing proved incomplete by rarefaction. Since donors were few, the genetic and exposure-history diversity represented was limited.

V was clipped by 4 bases and J by 3 bases; unmatched bases: 1. CDR1 SNHLY and CDR2 FYNNEI come from the germline V gene. This CDR3 is 14 amino acids long. The table came from immunoSEQ multiplex PCR; TCRdb's copy has only in-frame clones and leaves some out. The table has millions of clones, 85% to 95% seen once; the top ten hold about 0.13%. Turning to this clone: Its antigen is as yet unknown. Other DNA sequences within the sample encode an identical CDR3.

Donors had no recently reported acute infections or vaccinations and were HIV-negative. Material: naive CD4+ T cells sorted from blood. Subset of the sample: CD45RA+ positively selected. This receptor was identified in a man younger than 30 in good health. The V call is TRBV2, the J call TRBJ2-7, with 12 bases identical to TRBD2. The CDR3 sequence is CASSGTSGIYEQYF. CDR3 nucleotides: TGTGCCAGCAGTGGGACTAGCGGGATCTACGAGCAGTACTTC.